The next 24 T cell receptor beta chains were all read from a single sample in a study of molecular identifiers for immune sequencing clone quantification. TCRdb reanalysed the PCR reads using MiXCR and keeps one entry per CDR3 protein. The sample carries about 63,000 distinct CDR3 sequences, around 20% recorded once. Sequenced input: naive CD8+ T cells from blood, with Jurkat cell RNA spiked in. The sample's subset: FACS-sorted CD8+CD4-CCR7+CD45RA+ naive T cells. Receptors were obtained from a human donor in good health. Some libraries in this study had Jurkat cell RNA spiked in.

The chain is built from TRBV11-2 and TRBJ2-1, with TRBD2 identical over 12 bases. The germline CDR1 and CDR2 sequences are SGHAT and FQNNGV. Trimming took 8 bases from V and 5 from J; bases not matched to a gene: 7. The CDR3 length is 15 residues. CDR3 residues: CASRLAGDRHNEQFF. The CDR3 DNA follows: TGTGCCAGCCGACTAGCGGGAGATCGGCACAATGAGCAGTTCTTC.

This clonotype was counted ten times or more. The CDR3 region has the DNA TGTGCCAGCAGCCAGGGTTGGCGGGACGGCACCGGGGAGCTGTTTTTT. Translated, it gives CASSQGWRDGTGELFF. The chain joins TRBV14 to TRBJ2-2, with D perhaps TRBD2 (6 bases). The ends were cut back, 3 bases at V and 4 bases at J, with 15 bases in the middle. From germline, CDR1 is SGHDN and CDR2 FVKESK. The CDR3 is 16 residues long.

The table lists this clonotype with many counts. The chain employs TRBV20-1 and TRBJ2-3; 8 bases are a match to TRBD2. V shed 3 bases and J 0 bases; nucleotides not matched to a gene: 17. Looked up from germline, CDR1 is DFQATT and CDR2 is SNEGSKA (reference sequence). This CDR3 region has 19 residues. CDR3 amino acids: CSARTDELAGKTSTDTQYF. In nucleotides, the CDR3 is TGCAGTGCTAGGACTGACGAGTTAGCGGGGAAGACTAGCACAGATACGCAGTATTTT.

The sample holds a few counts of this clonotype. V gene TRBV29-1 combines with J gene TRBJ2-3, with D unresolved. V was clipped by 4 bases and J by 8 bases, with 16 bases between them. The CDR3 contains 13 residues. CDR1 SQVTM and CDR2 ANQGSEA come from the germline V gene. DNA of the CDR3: TGCAGCGTTGTAGAATCGGTATCAGGTACGCAGTATTTT. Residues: CSVVESVSGTQYF.

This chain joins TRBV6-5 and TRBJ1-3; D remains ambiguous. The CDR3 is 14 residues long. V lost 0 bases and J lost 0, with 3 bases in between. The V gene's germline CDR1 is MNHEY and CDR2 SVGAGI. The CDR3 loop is CASSYSSSGNTIYF. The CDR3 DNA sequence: TGTGCCAGCAGTTACTCGAGCTCTGGAAACACCATATATTTT.

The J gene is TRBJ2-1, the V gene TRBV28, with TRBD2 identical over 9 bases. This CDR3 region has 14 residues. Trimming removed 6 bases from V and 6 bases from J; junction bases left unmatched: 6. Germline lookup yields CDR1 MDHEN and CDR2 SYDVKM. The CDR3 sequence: CASRGGLAGNEQFF. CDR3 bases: TGTGCCAGCAGAGGGGGACTAGCCGGCAATGAGCAGTTCTTC.

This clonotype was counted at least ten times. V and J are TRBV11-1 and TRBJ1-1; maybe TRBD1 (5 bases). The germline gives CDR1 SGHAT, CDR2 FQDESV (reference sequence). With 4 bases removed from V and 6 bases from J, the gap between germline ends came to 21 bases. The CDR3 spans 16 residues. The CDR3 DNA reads TGTGCCAGCAGCTCTCCGAGTAGGGGAAAAGAGCCTGAAGCTTTCTTT. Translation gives CASSSPSRGKEPEAFF.

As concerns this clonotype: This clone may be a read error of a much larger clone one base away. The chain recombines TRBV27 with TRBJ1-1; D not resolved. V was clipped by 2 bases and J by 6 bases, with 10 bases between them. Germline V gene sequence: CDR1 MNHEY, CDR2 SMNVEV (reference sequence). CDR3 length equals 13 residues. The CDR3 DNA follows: TGTGCCAGCAGTTTAGGCAGCTACTCTGAAGCTTTCTTT. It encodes CASSLGSYSEAFF.

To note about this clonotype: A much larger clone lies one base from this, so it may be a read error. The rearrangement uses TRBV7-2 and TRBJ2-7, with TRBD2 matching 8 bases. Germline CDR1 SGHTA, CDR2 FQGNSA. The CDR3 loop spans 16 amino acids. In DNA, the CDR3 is TGTGCCGGCAGCGCCCCCGGGACTAGTAAGGGTTACGAGCAGTACTTC. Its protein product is CAGSAPGTSKGYEQYF.

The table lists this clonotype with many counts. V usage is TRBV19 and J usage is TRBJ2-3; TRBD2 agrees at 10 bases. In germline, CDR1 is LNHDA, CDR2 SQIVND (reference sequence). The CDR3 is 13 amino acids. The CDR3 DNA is TGTGCTAGCGGGAGGTCTTACACAGATACGCAGTATTTT. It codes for CASGRSYTDTQYF.

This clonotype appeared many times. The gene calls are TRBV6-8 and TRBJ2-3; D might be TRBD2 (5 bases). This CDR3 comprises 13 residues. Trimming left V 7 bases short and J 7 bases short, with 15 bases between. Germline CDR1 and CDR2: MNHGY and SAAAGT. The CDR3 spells CASMVTTLHTQYF. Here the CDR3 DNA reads TGTGCCAGCATGGTGACTACGCTCCATACGCAGTATTTT.

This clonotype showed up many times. The CDR3 bases are TGCGCCAGCAGCCTTTTCCCCAGGGATAATCGGTACGAGCAGTACTTC. This translates into CASSLFPRDNRYEQYF. V usage is TRBV5-1 and J usage is TRBJ2-7; a weak D match, TRBD1 (5 bases). The CDR3 covers 16 residues. Germline CDR1 and CDR2: SGHRS and YFSETQ. Trimming stripped 4 bases from V and 4 bases from J, with 21 bases between.

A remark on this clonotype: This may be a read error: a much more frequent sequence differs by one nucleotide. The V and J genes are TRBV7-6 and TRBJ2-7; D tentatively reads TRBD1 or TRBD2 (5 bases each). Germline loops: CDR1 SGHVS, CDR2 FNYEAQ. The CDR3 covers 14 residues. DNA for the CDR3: TGTGCCAGCAGCTCCGAGGCTCTAGGGACCGAGCAGTGCTTC. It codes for CASSSEALGTEQCF.

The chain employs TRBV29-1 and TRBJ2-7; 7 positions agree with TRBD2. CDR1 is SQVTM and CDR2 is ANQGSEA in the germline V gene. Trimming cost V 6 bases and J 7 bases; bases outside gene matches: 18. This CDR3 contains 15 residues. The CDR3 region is CSVAQRDSSWGEQYF. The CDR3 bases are TGCAGCGTAGCTCAGCGGGACTCCTCCTGGGGAGAGCAGTACTTC.

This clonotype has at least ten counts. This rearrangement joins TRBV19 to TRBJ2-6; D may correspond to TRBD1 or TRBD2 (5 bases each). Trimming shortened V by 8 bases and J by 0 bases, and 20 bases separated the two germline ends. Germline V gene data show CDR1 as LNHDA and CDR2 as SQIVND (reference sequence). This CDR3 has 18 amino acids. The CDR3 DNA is TGTGCCAGTGGGAGCCTGGGACGGCAGAGCTCTGGGGCCAACGTCCTGACTTTC. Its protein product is CASGSLGRQSSGANVLTF.

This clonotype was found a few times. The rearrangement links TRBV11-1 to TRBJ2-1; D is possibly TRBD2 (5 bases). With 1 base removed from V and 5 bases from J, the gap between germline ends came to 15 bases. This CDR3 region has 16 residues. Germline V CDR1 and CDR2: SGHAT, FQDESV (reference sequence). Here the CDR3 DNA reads TGTGCCAGCAGCTTAGTAGGGCTAGCAGAGGACAATGAGCAGTTCTTC. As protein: CASSLVGLAEDNEQFF.

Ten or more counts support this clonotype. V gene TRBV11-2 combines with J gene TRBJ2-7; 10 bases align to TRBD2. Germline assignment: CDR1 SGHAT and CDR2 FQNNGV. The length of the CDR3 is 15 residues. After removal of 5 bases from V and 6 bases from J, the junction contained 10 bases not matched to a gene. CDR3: CASSPGSLAGVEQYF. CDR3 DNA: TGTGCCAGCAGCCCCGGGAGTCTAGCGGGAGTCGAGCAGTACTTC.

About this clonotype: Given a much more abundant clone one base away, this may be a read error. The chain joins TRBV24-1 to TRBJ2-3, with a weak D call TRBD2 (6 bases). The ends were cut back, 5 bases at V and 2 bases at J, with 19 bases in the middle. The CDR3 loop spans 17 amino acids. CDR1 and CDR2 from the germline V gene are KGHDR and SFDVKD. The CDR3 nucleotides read TGTGCCACCAGTGGCCCCGCGGAGGGGACCCCCACAGATACGCAGTATTTT. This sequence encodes CATSGPAEGTPTDTQYF.

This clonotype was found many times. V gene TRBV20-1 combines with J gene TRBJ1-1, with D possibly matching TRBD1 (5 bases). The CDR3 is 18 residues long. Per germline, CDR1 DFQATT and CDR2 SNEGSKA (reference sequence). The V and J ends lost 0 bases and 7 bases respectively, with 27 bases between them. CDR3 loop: CSARDSQAGRLGHYEAFF. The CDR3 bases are TGCAGTGCTAGAGATTCGCAGGCGGGGCGGTTAGGGCATTATGAAGCTTTCTTT.

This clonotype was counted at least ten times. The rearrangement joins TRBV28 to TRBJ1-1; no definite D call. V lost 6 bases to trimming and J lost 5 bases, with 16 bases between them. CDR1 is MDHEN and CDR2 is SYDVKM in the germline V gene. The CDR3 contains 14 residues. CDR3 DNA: TGTGCCAGCAGCTACCCCGCCGTGGTTACTGAAGCTTTCTTT. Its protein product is CASSYPAVVTEAFF.

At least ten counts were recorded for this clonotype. The CDR3 DNA sequence: TGTGCCAGCAGCCAATCTGAGACGGCAAACTATGGCTACACCTTC. Translating gives CASSQSETANYGYTF. J is TRBJ1-2 and V is TRBV14; no reliable D call. Trimming removed 2 bases from V and 2 bases from J, with 12 bases in between. Germline values: CDR1 SGHDN, CDR2 FVKESK. This CDR3 has 15 amino acids.

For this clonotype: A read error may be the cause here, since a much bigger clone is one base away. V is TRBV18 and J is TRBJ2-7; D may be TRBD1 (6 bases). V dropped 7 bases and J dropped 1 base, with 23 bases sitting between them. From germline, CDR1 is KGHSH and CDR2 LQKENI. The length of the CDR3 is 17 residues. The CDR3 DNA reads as TGTGCCAGCTTAGCAGCGACCGGGACAACTTATTCCTACGAGCAGTACTTC. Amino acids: CASLAATGTTYSYEQYF.

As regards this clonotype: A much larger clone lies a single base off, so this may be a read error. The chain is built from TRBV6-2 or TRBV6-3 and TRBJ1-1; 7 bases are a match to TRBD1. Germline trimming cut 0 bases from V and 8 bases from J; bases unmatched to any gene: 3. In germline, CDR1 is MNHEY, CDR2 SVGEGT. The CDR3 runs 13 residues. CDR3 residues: CASSYSGTVEAFF. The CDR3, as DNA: TGTGCCAGCAGTTACTCCGGGACAGTGGAAGCTTTCTTT.

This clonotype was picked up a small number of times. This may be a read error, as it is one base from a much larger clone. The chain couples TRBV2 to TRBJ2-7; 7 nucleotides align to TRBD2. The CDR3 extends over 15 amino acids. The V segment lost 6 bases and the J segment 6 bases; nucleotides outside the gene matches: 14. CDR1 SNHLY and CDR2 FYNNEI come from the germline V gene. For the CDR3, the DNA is TGTGCCAGCAGGGCGACGACTAGCTTAGAGGGCGAGCAGTACTTC. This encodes CASRATTSLEGEQYF. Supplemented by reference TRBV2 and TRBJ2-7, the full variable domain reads EPEVTQTPSHQVTQMGQEVILRCVPISNHLYFYWYRQILGQKVEFLVSFYNNEISEKSEIFDDQFSVERPDGSNFTLKIRSTKLEDSAMYFCASRATTSLEGEQYFGPGTRLTVT.